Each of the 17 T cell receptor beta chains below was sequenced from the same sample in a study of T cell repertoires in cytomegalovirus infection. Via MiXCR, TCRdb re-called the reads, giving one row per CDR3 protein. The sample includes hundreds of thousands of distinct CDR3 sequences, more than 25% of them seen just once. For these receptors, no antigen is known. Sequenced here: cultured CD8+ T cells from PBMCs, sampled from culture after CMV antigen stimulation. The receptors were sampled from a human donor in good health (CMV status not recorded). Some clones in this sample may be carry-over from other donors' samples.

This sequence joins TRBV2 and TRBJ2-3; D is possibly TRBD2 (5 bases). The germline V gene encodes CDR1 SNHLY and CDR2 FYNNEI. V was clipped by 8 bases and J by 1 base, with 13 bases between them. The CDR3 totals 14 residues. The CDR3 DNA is TGTGCCAGCGTCCGTGGGCGGGGCACAGATACGCAGTATTTT. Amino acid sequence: CASVRGRGTDTQYF.

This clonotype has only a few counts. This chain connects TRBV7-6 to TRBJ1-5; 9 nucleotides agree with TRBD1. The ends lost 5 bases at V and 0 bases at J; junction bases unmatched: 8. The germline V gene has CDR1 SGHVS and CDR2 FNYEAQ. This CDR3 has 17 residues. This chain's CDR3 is CASSQSRDRDSNQPQHF. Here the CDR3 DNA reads TGTGCCAGCAGCCAGTCCCGGGACAGGGATAGCAATCAGCCCCAGCATTTT.

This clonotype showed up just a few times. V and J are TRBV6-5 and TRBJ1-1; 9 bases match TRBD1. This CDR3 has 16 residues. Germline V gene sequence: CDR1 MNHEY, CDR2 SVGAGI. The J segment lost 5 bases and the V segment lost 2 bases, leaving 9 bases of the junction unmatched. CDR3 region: CASSYNRGRGWTEAFF. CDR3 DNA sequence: TGTGCCAGCAGTTACAACAGGGGGCGAGGGTGGACTGAAGCTTTCTTT.

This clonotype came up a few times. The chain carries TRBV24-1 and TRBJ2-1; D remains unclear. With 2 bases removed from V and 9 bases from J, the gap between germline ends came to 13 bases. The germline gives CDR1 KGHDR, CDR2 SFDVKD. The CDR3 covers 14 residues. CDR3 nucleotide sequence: TGTGCCACCAGTGATTCCCCTCTTAACGGTGAGCAGTTCTTC. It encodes CATSDSPLNGEQFF.

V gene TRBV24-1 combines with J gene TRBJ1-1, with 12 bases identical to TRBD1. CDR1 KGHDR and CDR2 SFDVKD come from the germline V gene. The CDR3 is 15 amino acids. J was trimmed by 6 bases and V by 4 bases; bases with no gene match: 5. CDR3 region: CATSDRDRGQAEAFF. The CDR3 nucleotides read TGTGCCACCAGTGACCGGGACAGGGGGCAGGCTGAAGCTTTCTTT.

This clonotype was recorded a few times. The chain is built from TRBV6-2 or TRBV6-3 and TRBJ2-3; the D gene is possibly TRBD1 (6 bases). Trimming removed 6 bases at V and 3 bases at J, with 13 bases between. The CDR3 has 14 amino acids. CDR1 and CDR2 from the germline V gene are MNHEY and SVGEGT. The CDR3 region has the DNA TGTGCCAGCAGCTATCTCAGGGGAACAGATACGCAGTATTTT. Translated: CASSYLRGTDTQYF.

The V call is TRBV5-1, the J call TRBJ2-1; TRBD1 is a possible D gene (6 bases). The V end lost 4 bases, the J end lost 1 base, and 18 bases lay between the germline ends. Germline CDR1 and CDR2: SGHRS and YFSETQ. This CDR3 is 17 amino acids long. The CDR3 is CASSGNTGRRSYNEQFF. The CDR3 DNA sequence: TGCGCCAGCAGCGGAAACACAGGGAGAAGGTCCTACAATGAGCAGTTCTTC.

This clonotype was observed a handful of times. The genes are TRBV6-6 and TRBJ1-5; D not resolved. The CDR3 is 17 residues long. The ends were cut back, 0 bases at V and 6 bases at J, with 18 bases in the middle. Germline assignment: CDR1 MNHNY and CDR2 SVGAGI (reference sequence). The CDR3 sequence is CASSYSKIGDGAQPQHF. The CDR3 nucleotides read TGTGCCAGCAGTTACTCGAAAATAGGTGATGGCGCTCAGCCCCAGCATTTT.

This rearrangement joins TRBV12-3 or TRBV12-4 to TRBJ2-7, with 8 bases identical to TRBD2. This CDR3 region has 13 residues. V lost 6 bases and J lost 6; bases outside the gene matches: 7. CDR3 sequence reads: CASSYGGAGEQYV. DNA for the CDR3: TGTGCCAGCAGCTACGGGGGGGCAGGCGAGCAGTACGTC.

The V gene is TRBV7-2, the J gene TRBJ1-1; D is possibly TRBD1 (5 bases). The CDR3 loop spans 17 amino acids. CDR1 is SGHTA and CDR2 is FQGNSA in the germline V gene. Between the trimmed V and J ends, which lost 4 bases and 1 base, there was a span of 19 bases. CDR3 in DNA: TGTGCCAGCAGCTACCCTGCCTCCGGGGCTAGGAACACTGAAGCTTTCTTT. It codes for CASSYPASGARNTEAFF.

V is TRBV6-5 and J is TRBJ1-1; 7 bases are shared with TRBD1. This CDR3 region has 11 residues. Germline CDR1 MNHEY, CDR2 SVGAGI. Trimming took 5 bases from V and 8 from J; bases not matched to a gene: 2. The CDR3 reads CASSKDREAFF. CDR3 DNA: TGTGCCAGCAGTAAGGACAGGGAAGCTTTCTTT.

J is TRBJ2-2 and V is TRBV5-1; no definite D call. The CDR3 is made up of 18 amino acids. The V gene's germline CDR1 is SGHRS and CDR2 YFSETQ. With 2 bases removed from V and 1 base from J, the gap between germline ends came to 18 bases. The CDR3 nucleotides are TGCGCCAGCAGCTTAGGACCCGTGGATAGACTGAACACCGGGGAGCTGTTTTTT. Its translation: CASSLGPVDRLNTGELFF.

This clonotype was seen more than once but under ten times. In nucleotides, the CDR3 is TGTGCCACCAGCAGGGAGTCTAGCGGTCCGGAGCAGTTCTTC. Amino acid sequence: CATSRESSGPEQFF. The chain recombines TRBV15 with TRBJ2-1, with 7 bases fitting TRBD2. V trimming: 3 bases; J trimming: 10 bases; junction bases outside the gene matches: 9. CDR1 LNHNV and CDR2 YYDKDF come from the germline V gene (reference sequence). The CDR3 length is 14 residues.

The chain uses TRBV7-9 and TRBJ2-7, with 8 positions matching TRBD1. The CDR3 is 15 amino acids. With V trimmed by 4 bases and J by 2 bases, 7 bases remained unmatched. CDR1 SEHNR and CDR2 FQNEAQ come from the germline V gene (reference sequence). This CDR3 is CASSSLTGVPYEQYV. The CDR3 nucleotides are TGTGCCAGCAGCTCCCTGACAGGGGTCCCCTACGAGCAGTACGTC.

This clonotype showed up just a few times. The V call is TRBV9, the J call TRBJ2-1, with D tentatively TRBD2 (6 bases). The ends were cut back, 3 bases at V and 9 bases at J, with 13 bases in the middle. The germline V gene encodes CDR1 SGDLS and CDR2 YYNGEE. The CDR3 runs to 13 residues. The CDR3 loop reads CASSGSLGLEQFF. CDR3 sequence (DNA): TGTGCCAGCAGCGGTTCTTTGGGACTTGAGCAGTTCTTC.

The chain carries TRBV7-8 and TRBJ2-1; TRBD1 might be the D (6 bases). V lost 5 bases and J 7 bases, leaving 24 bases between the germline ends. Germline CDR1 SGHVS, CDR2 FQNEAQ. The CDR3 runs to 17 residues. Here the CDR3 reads CASSSSGAPGHQNEQFF. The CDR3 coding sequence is TGTGCCAGCAGCAGTTCGGGCGCACCGGGACACCAAAATGAGCAGTTCTTC.

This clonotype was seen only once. Written as DNA, the CDR3 is TGTGCCAGCATCGAGGTTGGGACCATGAACACTGAAGCTTTCTTT. Translated, it gives CASIEVGTMNTEAFF. V and J are TRBV6-6 and TRBJ1-1; maybe TRBD1 (5 bases). The V end lost 7 bases, the J end lost 0 bases, and 15 bases lay between the germline ends. From germline, CDR1 is MNHNY and CDR2 SVGAGI (reference sequence). There are 15 residues in the CDR3.